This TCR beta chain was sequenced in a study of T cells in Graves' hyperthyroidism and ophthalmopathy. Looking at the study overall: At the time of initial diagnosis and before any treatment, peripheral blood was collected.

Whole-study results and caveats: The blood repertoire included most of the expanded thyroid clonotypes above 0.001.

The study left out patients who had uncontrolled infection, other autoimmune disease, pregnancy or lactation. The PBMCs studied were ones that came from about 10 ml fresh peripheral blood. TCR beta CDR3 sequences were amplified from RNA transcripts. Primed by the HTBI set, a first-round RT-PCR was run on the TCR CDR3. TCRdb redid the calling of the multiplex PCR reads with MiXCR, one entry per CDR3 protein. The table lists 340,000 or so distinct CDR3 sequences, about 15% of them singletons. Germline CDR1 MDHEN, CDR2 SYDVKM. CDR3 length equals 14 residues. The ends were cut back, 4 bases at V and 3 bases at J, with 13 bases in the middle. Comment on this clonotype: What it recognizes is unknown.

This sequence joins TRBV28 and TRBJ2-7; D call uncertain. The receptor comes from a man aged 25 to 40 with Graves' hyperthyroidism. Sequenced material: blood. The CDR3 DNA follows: TGTGCCAGCAGTTACAGCCTAGTACTCTACGAGCAGTACTTC. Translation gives CASSYSLVLYEQYF.